The following is a TCR beta chain sequence with its context. The data were produced by immunoSEQ multiplex PCR, yet TCRdb's version contains in-frame clones alone and is incomplete. The profile shows about 980,000 clones, 76% of them singletons. This record belongs to a study of shared clonotypes between healthy human individuals. Germline V gives CDR1 ENHRY, CDR2 SYGVKD. J gave up 2 bases and V 3 bases, and 10 bases lay outside the gene matches. The length of the CDR3 is 16 residues. This chain uses TRBV10-3 with TRBJ2-7, with TRBD2 matching over 7 bases. Input material: memory CD4+ T cells sorted from blood. Subset described: CD45RA-negative fraction. This sequence originates from a man aged 18 to 30 in good health. CDR3 coding DNA: TGTGCCATCAGTGATGTGAGGGAGGGCCAAACCTACGAGCAGTACTTC. It yields the protein CAISDVREGQTYEQYF.